A selection of T cell receptor beta chains follows, all from one sample in a study of CD8+ T cells in alopecia areata. The method was immunoSEQ multiplex PCR; TCRdb's version includes in-frame clones alone and lacks a portion of them. The data show 150,000 or so clones, about 89% seen once. The input for sequencing was CD8+ T cells sorted from blood, taken at week 0. The receptors were sampled from a human donor with alopecia areata. CDR3s include the opening cysteine and the closing phenylalanine or tryptophan. The order of the fields is V gene, J gene, D gene, clone size, CDR3 protein, CDR3 DNA. The D gene is left open where the match is weak. Only part of the rows carry a size: once, few, many, or a class if the clone is expanded.

>TRBV2|TRBJ2-7|-|-
CASQGKVQYF
TGTGCCAGTCAGGGAAAGGTACAGTACTTC
>TRBV12-2|TRBJ2-7|-|-
CASRLAGKGAYEQYF
TGTGCAAGTCGCTTAGCGGGGAAAGGGGCCTACGAGCAGTACTTC
>TRBV7-9|TRBJ2-7|TRBD1|-
CASSDRDRGNYEQCF
TGTGCCAGCAGCGACCGGGACAGGGGAAACTACGAGCAGTGCTTC
>TRBV5-4|TRBJ2-2|-|-
CASREEGQLGELFF
TGTGCCAGCAGGGAGGAGGGACAGCTGGGGGAGCTGTTTTTT
>TRBV13|TRBJ1-2|-|-
CASRRGDSGYGYTF
TGTGCCAGCAGACGTGGGGACTCGGGCTATGGCTACACCTTC
>TRBV9|TRBJ2-7|TRBD1|-
CASSVGTGAYYEQYF
TGTGCCAGCAGCGTAGGGACAGGGGCTTACTACGAGCAGTACTTC
>TRBV5-4|TRBJ1-5|-|-
CASSLGGSNQPQHF
TGTGCCAGCAGCTTGGGGGGAAGCAATCAGCCCCAGCATTTT
>TRBV6-5|TRBJ2-3|TRBD1|-
CASSRRQGDTQYF
TGTGCCAGCAGCCGACGACAGGGTGATACGCAGTATTTT
>TRBV2|TRBJ2-7|-|-
CAFSDNSQAEQYF
TGTGCCTTCTCGGACAACTCTCAGGCCGAGCAGTACTTC
>TRBV11-1|TRBJ2-7|TRBD1|-
CASSLSFEGQGASYEQYF
TGTGCCAGCAGCTTATCGTTTGAAGGACAGGGGGCCTCCTACGAGCAGTACTTC
>TRBV5-6|TRBJ2-5|-|once
CASSFGTQETQYF
TGTGCCAGCAGCTTCGGGACTCAAGAGACCCAGTACTTC
>TRBV28|TRBJ2-7|-|-
CASTPIWAASDEQYF
TGTGCCAGCACCCCAATCTGGGCCGCGAGCGACGAGCAGTACTTC
>TRBV23-1|TRBJ2-1|-|-
CASSPLRASRWNEQFF
TGCGCCAGCAGTCCCCTCCGGGCCTCGAGGTGGAATGAGCAGTTCTTC
>TRBV30|TRBJ2-7|-|-
CAWSVPRVKSYEQYF
TGTGCCTGGAGTGTACCCAGGGTCAAGTCCTACGAGCAGTACTTC
>TRBV27|TRBJ2-3|TRBD2|-
CASSLTSGRTDTQYF
TGTGCCAGCAGTTTAACTAGCGGCCGCACAGATACGCAGTATTTT
>TRBV29-1|TRBJ1-2|-|-
CSPYGYTF
TGCAGCCCTTATGGCTACACCTTC
>TRBV6-5|TRBJ2-3|TRBD2|few
CASRSGLAGTDTQYF
TGTGCCAGCAGATCTGGACTAGCGGGTACAGATACGCAGTATTTT
>TRBV5-4|TRBJ2-3|TRBD2|-
CASSATGTSSTDTQYF
TGTGCCAGCAGCGCCACGGGGACTAGCAGCACAGATACGCAGTATTTT
>TRBV30|TRBJ2-7|-|-
CAWSVVSGYEQYF
TGTGCCTGGAGTGTAGTTAGCGGCTACGAGCAGTACTTC
>TRBV7-9|TRBJ2-1|-|-
CASSSGGPVENEQFF
TGTGCCAGCAGCTCCGGGGGGCCAGTTGAAAATGAGCAGTTCTTC
>TRBV2|TRBJ2-7|TRBD1|-
CASSAHRDRGYEQYF
TGTGCCAGCAGTGCCCACCGGGACAGGGGTTACGAGCAGTACTTC
>TRBV2|TRBJ1-2|-|-
CASSDGRRLLYGYTF
TGTGCCAGCAGTGATGGCAGGCGCCTACTCTATGGCTACACCTTC
>TRBV6-5|TRBJ2-1|TRBD2|-
CASSYSLAEFNNEQFF
TGTGCCAGCAGTTACTCTCTAGCGGAATTTAACAATGAGCAGTTCTTC
>TRBV19|TRBJ2-7|TRBD2|-
CASSISGNSYEQYF
TGTGCCAGTAGTATTAGCGGGAACTCCTACGAGCAGTACTTC
>TRBV7-9|TRBJ1-4|-|few
CASTVRAGDEKLFF
TGTGCCAGCACCGTGAGGGCAGGGGATGAAAAACTGTTTTTT
>TRBV18|TRBJ2-7|TRBD2|few
CASSPLPAGDGEQYF
TGTGCCAGCTCACCGCTCCCAGCGGGAGACGGCGAGCAGTACTTC
>TRBV6-1|TRBJ2-6|-|-
CASSEGANVLTF
TGTGCCAGCAGCGAAGGGGCCAACGTCCTGACTTTC
>TRBV4-2|TRBJ2-7|-|-
CASSQGFEQYF
TGTGCCAGCAGCCAAGGCTTCGAGCAGTACTTC
>TRBV10-3|TRBJ2-3|TRBD2|-
CAIQTSDLAGPTDTQYF
TGTGCCATCCAGACTTCGGACCTAGCGGGCCCCACAGATACGCAGTATTTT
>TRBV19|TRBJ1-4|-|-
CASSTLGGTGEKLFF
TGTGCCAGTAGTACGCTCGGGGGGACCGGTGAAAAACTGTTTTTT
>TRBV7-3|TRBJ2-1|-|-
CASSPHSVRDYSYNEQFF
TGTGCCAGCAGCCCCCATTCTGTCCGGGATTACTCCTACAATGAGCAGTTCTTC
>TRBV7-6|TRBJ2-1|-|-
CASSLSAGRYNEQFF
TGTGCCAGCAGCTTATCCGCGGGAAGATACAATGAGCAGTTCTTC
>TRBV11-2|TRBJ2-1|TRBD2|-
CASSLGRTSGGYNEQFF
TGTGCCAGCAGCTTAGGGAGGACTAGCGGGGGCTACAATGAGCAGTTCTTC
>TRBV5-4|TRBJ2-1|-|-
CASSVRGKVGEQFF
TGTGCCAGCAGCGTACGGGGGAAGGTGGGTGAGCAGTTCTTC
>TRBV27|TRBJ2-7|-|-
CASSLGDSYEQYF
TGTGCCAGCAGTTTAGGGGACTCCTACGAGCAGTACTTC
>TRBV4-1|TRBJ2-7|TRBD2|-
CASSQEPGLAGGFSEQYF
TGCGCCAGCAGCCAAGAACCGGGACTAGCGGGAGGATTCAGCGAGCAGTACTTC
>TRBV29-1|TRBJ2-5|-|-
CSVIGYGIQETQYF
TGCAGCGTTATAGGTTACGGAATCCAAGAGACCCAGTACTTC
>TRBV27|TRBJ2-7|TRBD2|-
CASSSREDPYYEQYF
TGTGCCAGCAGTTCTCGGGAGGACCCGTACTACGAGCAGTACTTC
>TRBV19|TRBJ2-4|-|-
CASSMGGLNIQYF
TGTGCCAGTAGTATGGGGGGGCTGAACATTCAGTACTTC
>TRBV9|TRBJ2-1|-|-
CASSAETDRRPSYNEQFF
TGTGCCAGCAGCGCCGAAACAGACAGGCGACCTTCCTACAATGAGCAGTTCTTC
>TRBV6-5|TRBJ2-2|-|-
CASSYSAGGYTGELFF
TGTGCCAGCAGTTACTCGGCAGGGGGGTACACCGGGGAGCTGTTTTTT
>TRBV5-4|TRBJ2-1|-|-
CASSPYRTENNEQFF
TGTGCCAGCAGCCCGTATAGGACGGAAAACAATGAGCAGTTCTTC
>TRBV29-1|TRBJ2-7|-|-
CSVAGVEYEQYF
TGCAGCGTTGCCGGGGTCGAGTACGAGCAGTACTTC
>TRBV5-1|TRBJ2-1|-|-
CASSLGRSSYNEQFF
TGCGCCAGCAGCTTGGGGCGAAGCTCCTACAATGAGCAGTTCTTC
>TRBV6-1|TRBJ2-7|-|-
CASSETSGATYEQYF
TGTGCCAGCAGTGAAACGAGCGGAGCTACCTACGAGCAGTACTTC
>TRBV9|TRBJ2-3|-|-
CASSVGSVELTDTQYF
TGTGCCAGCAGCGTAGGATCGGTAGAACTCACAGATACGCAGTATTTT
>TRBV11-2|TRBJ2-7|-|-
CASSLRGGEQYF
TGTGCCAGCAGCTTACGGGGAGGCGAGCAGTACTTC
>TRBV7-9|TRBJ1-1|-|-
CASSGRTVEAFF
TGTGCCAGCAGCGGAAGGACAGTTGAAGCTTTCTTT